Reported below is one T cell receptor (beta chain). As yet, its antigen is unknown. CDR3 size: 15 residues. Germline loops: CDR1 SEHNR, CDR2 FQNEAQ (reference sequence). Trimming shortened V by 1 base and J by 1 base, and 8 bases separated the two germline ends. The data stem from a study of tumor-infiltrating lymphocytes in localized non-small cell lung cancer. Study summary: Some samples were collected after neoadjuvant chemotherapy; smokers, never-smokers and several histologies were included. Resected tumor was paired with non-adjacent uninvolved lung from the same patient.

Study-wide results and caveats: Each assay used a separate piece of the same tissue. TCR sequencing covered a subset of patients with enough tissue.

Method: immunoSEQ multiplex PCR; TCRdb's copy keeps in-frame clones and lacks some. Of 14,000 to 15,000 clones listed, roughly 81% are singletons. The sample was lung tumor tissue. This TCR came from a human donor with non-small cell lung cancer. The V gene is TRBV7-9, the J gene TRBJ2-1; possible D gene TRBD1, 6 bases. This chain's CDR3 is CASSLGGGSYNEQFF. Written as DNA, the CDR3 is TGTGCCAGCAGCTTAGGAGGGGGTTCCTACAATGAGCAGTTCTTC. The whole variable domain, filled in from reference TRBV7-9 and TRBJ2-1, reads DTGVSQNPRHKITKRGQNVTFRCDPISEHNRLYWYRQTLGQGPEFLTYFQNEAQLEKSRLLSDRFSAERPKGSFSTLEIQRTEQGDSAMYLCASSLGGGSYNEQFFGPGTRLTVL.